This is a list of T cell receptor beta chains from one sample in a study of blood T cell repertoires in COVID-19. Data came from immunoSEQ multiplex PCR; TCRdb stores just in-frame clones and leaves some out. The sample holds some 220,000 clones, about 81% seen once. The material sequenced was peripheral blood. These receptor sequences come from a woman aged 70-85 years with COVID-19, enrolled during active disease. The CDR3 runs from the conserved cysteine through the conserved F or W. D genes are given only for firm matches. Clone size is stated in some rows and not others, as once, few, many or a class when expanded.

D	V	J	size	DNA	CDR3
TRBD1	TRBV7-7	TRBJ2-7	-	TGTGCCAGCAGCTTCACTGAGCACCCGGGACAGGTCTCCTACGAGCAGTACTTC	CASSFTEHPGQVSYEQYF
-	TRBV30	TRBJ1-1	-	TGTGCCTGGATTGGTGGAAAAGGGGGCACTGAAGCTTTCTTT	CAWIGGKGGTEAFF
-	TRBV3-1/TRBV3-2	TRBJ1-4	few	TGTGCCAGCAGCCAAGGTCGGGGAGGAAATGAAAAACTGTTTTTT	CASSQGRGGNEKLFF
TRBD1	TRBV5-6	TRBJ1-4	-	TGTGCCAGCAGCCCACGACAGGGGAAGGAAAAACTGTTTTTT	CASSPRQGKEKLFF
TRBD1	TRBV24-1	TRBJ2-1	-	TGTGCCACCAGTGACCGGGACAGGGCTGATGAGCAGTTCTTC	CATSDRDRADEQFF
-	TRBV7-2	TRBJ1-2	-	TGTGCCAGCAGCTCATACAGGGTGGTTAGCGGCTACACCTTC	CASSSYRVVSGYTF
TRBD1	TRBV29-1	TRBJ2-1	few	TGCAGTGAAAGGACAGGGGGCAAGTATGAGCAGTTCTTC	CSERTGGKYEQFF
-	TRBV30	TRBJ1-4	-	TGTGCCTGGAGTGGAGGGATTAATGAAAAACTGTTTTTT	CAWSGGINEKLFF
TRBD2	TRBV5-1	TRBJ2-5	-	TGCGCCAGCAGCGGGACTAGCGGAGAGACCCAGTACTTC	CASSGTSGETQYF
TRBD2	TRBV28	TRBJ2-2	-	TGTGCCAGCAGTGTATCTAGCGGCGGCACCGGGGAGCTGTTTTTT	CASSVSSGGTGELFF
-	TRBV7-8	TRBJ2-1	many	TGTGCCAGCAGCTCCTCCTCGTATTGGTTCTTC	CASSSSSYWFF
TRBD1	TRBV7-2	TRBJ1-1	-	TGTGCCAGCAGCTTCTCAGGGGGGAACACTGAAGCTTTCTTT	CASSFSGGNTEAFF
TRBD1	TRBV19	TRBJ2-2	-	TGTGCCAGTAGTCCACGACAGGGAGCCGGGGAGCTGTTTTTT	CASSPRQGAGELFF
TRBD1	TRBV5-1	TRBJ1-5	-	TGCGCCAGCAGCGTTGGGACAGGGGCCCAGCCCCAGCATTTT	CASSVGTGAQPQHF
-	TRBV7-6	TRBJ1-3	-	TGTGCCAGCAGCTCCAGGTCCGGGGGGGGAGGTGGAAACACCATATATTTT	CASSSRSGGGGGNTIYF
TRBD1	TRBV19	TRBJ1-1	-	TGTGCCAGTAGTACCCGGGACAGGGGTGGCACTGAAGCTTTCTTT	CASSTRDRGGTEAFF
-	TRBV3-1/TRBV3-2	TRBJ2-3	-	TGTGCCAGCAGCCAAAGGGGGACAGATACGCAGTATTTT	CASSQRGTDTQYF
-	TRBV18	TRBJ1-2	-	TGTGCCAGCTCACCTGGGGAACAGGCCCTCTACACCTTC	CASSPGEQALYTF
TRBD2	TRBV7-8	TRBJ2-3	-	TGTGCCAGCAGCTTACGCTGGACTAGCGGGAGGAGGTATAGCACAGATACGCAGTATTTT	CASSLRWTSGRRYSTDTQYF
-	TRBV3-1/TRBV3-2	TRBJ2-3	-	TGTGCCAGCAGCCAAGTCGCGGATACGCAGTATTTT	CASSQVADTQYF
TRBD2	TRBV27	TRBJ2-4	-	TGTGCCAGCAGTTTATATTCCCCTAATGGGGGGGGGAACATTCAGTACTTC	CASSLYSPNGGGNIQYF
TRBD1	TRBV29-1	TRBJ2-7	-	TGCAGCGTCCTCTCCGGGACAGGGTCCTACGAGCAGTACTTC	CSVLSGTGSYEQYF
TRBD1	TRBV19	TRBJ2-7	few	TGTGCCAGTAGTATTTCGGGGACAGGGTCTTACGAGCAGTACTTC	CASSISGTGSYEQYF
TRBD2	TRBV27	TRBJ2-2	-	TGTGCCAGCAGTTCACGGACTAGCGGGACGAGGACCGGGGAGCTGTTTTTT	CASSSRTSGTRTGELFF
TRBD1	TRBV27	TRBJ1-5	-	TGTGCCAGCAAACCGGGACAGGGGAATCAGCCCCAGCATTTT	CASKPGQGNQPQHF
-	TRBV28	TRBJ1-2	-	TGTGCCAGCAGTTTGGGCAGTTCTTATGGCTACACCTTC	CASSLGSSYGYTF
TRBD2	TRBV20-1	TRBJ2-7	few	TGCAGTGCTAGTAGGTTGGGACTAGCGGGAGACGAGCAGTACTTC	CSASRLGLAGDEQYF
-	TRBV28	TRBJ2-2	-	TGTGCCAGCAGTTTCCCCCGGGGTCCGAACACCGGGGAGCTGTTTTTT	CASSFPRGPNTGELFF
TRBD1	TRBV3-1/TRBV3-2	TRBJ1-2	-	TGTGCCAGCAGCCAAACGTACTATGAGGCCTTTTCCCCGGACAGGGACGGGTATGGCTACACCTTC	CASSQTYYEAFSPDRDGYGYTF
-	TRBV7-2	TRBJ2-3	-	TGTGCCAGCAGCTTATCCTCCACAGATACGCAGTATTTT	CASSLSSTDTQYF
-	TRBV30	TRBJ2-2	few	TGTGCCTGGAGAAGGGGCAGGGAGCTGTTTTTT	CAWRRGRELFF
TRBD1	TRBV3-1/TRBV3-2	TRBJ1-2	-	TGTGCCAGCAGCCAATCTTCCGGGACAGGGAACTATGGCTACACCTTC	CASSQSSGTGNYGYTF
TRBD1	TRBV29-1	TRBJ2-3	-	TGCAGCGGACACAGGGGTGGCACAGATACGCAGTATTTT	CSGHRGGTDTQYF
TRBD1	TRBV4-1	TRBJ2-7	-	TGCGCCAGCAGCCAAGCTCCGGGACAGGCCTTCTACGAGCAGTACTTC	CASSQAPGQAFYEQYF
TRBD1	TRBV7-2	TRBJ2-2	-	TGTGCCAGCAGCTTTGGACAGGGGGCTCGAGGGGAGCTGTTTTTT	CASSFGQGARGELFF
TRBD2	TRBV27	TRBJ2-1	-	TGTGCCAGCACCTCCTCGCTAGCGGGAGTCTACAATGAGCAGTTCTTC	CASTSSLAGVYNEQFF
-	TRBV5-1	TRBJ1-2	once	TGCGCCAGCAGCTTGGACGGTTCCTCGTCTTATGGCTACACCTTC	CASSLDGSSSYGYTF
-	TRBV7-2	TRBJ1-3	-	TGTGCCAGCAGCCAAGAGCCGACACGATCTTCAGGGGGAAACACCATATATTTT	CASSQEPTRSSGGNTIYF
TRBD1	TRBV5-4	TRBJ2-7	-	TGTGCCAGCAGCCGGGGACAGCCCGCTGTCGAGCAGTACTTC	CASSRGQPAVEQYF
-	TRBV24-1	TRBJ2-6	-	TGTGCCACCAGTGAAGGAGGATCCGGGGCCAACGTCCTGACTTTC	CATSEGGSGANVLTF
-	TRBV18	TRBJ1-6	-	TGTGCCAGCTCACCGCCTAACAATTCACCCCTCCACTTT	CASSPPNNSPLHF
TRBD2	TRBV29-1	TRBJ2-1	-	TGCAGCGGCGTCAGACTAGCGGCTACACCCTACAATGAGCAGTTCTTC	CSGVRLAATPYNEQFF
TRBD1	TRBV29-1	TRBJ1-1	-	TGCAGCGTCCCAAGGGGACAGGGGGCGGAATTCAGGACTGAAGCTTTCTTT	CSVPRGQGAEFRTEAFF
-	TRBV7-3	TRBJ1-1	-	TGTGCCAGCAGCTTAAATCGGGGAGTCACTGAAGCTTTCTTT	CASSLNRGVTEAFF
TRBD1	TRBV24-1	TRBJ2-2	-	TGTGCCACCAGTGATTTGTCGGGACAGGGGCACACCGGGGAGCTGTTTTTT	CATSDLSGQGHTGELFF
TRBD1	TRBV4-3	TRBJ1-2	once	TGCGCCAGCAGCCAAGAAAATTGGCAGGGGGACTACACCTTC	CASSQENWQGDYTF
TRBD2	TRBV5-1	TRBJ2-7	-	TGCGCCAGCAGTTATACTAGCGGCTCAAAGGTGCAGTACTTC	CASSYTSGSKVQYF
-	TRBV7-8	TRBJ2-1	-	TGTGCCAGCAGCTCTGGGGCCAACTCCTACAATGAGCAGTTCTTC	CASSSGANSYNEQFF
TRBD2	TRBV7-9	TRBJ2-7	once	TGTGCCAGCAGCTTATCGGGACTAGCGGGACCTAAAACTATCTACGAGCAGTACTTC	CASSLSGLAGPKTIYEQYF
-	TRBV28	TRBJ2-3	-	TGTGCCAGCAGTTTATCGTCGGGCGCTAGAGGGGGGGCGCAGTATTTT	CASSLSSGARGGAQYF
TRBD1	TRBV6-5	TRBJ1-1	-	TGTGCCAGCAGTTACAGTCAGGGGGCCGGGAACACTGAAGCTTTCTTT	CASSYSQGAGNTEAFF
-	TRBV30	TRBJ1-1	-	TGTGCCTGGAGTGTACCGTGGACACATACCAACACTGAAGCTTTCTTT	CAWSVPWTHTNTEAFF
TRBD1	TRBV28	TRBJ2-6	-	TGTGCCAGCAGGTGGGACAGGGTATCTGGGGCCAACGTCCTGACTTTC	CASRWDRVSGANVLTF
TRBD2	TRBV19	TRBJ2-5	-	TGTGCCAGTAGTATAGAGGCTAGCGGGGTTCGATCCCAGTACTTC	CASSIEASGVRSQYF
-	TRBV4-1	TRBJ2-1	few	TGCGCCAGCAGCCCTACTTGGGTTGCGGGCTCCTACAATGAGCAGTTCTTC	CASSPTWVAGSYNEQFF